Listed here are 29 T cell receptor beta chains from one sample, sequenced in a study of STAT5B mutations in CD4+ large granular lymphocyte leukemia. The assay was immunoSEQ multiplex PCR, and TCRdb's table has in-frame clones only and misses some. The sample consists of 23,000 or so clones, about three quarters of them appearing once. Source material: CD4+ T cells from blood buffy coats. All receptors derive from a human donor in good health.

The CDR3 here is CASSQASGQVSYEQYF. DNA of the CDR3: TGCGCCAGCAGCCAGGCATCAGGACAGGTCTCCTACGAGCAGTACTTC. The chain couples TRBV4-1 to TRBJ2-7, with 7 bases lining up with TRBD1. This CDR3 spans 16 amino acids. J lost 0 bases, V lost 3 bases, and 8 bases had no gene match. Germline V lookup: CDR1 MGHRA, CDR2 YSYEKL.

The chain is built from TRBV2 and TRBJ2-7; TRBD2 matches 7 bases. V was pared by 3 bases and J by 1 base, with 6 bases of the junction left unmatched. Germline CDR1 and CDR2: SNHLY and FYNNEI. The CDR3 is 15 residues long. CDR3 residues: CASSEMWGGSYEQYF. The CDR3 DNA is TGTGCCAGCAGTGAGATGTGGGGGGGATCCTACGAGCAGTACTTC.

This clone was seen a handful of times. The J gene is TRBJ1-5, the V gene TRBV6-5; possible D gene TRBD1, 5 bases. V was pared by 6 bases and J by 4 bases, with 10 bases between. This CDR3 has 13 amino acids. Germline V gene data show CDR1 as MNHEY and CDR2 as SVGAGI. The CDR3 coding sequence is TGTGCCAGCAGCCAACAGGTAAATCAGCCCCAGCATTTT. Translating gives CASSQQVNQPQHF.

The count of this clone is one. This chain's CDR3 is CASSLRWGQETQYF. The CDR3 DNA reads as TGTGCCAGCAGCCTTAGATGGGGGCAAGAGACCCAGTACTTC. The genes are TRBV7-2 and TRBJ2-5; D may correspond to TRBD1 or TRBD2 (5 bases each). The V gene lost 5 bases and the J gene lost 2 bases, with 12 bases spanning the gap. The CDR3 is 14 residues long. The germline gives CDR1 SGHTA, CDR2 FQGNSA.

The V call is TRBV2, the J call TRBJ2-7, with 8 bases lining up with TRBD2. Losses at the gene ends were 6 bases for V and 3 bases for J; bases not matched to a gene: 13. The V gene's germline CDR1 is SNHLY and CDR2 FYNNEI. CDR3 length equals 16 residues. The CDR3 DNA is TGTGCCAGCAGAGAATACCCGGGACTAGTAAACTACGAGCAGTACTTC. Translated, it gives CASREYPGLVNYEQYF.

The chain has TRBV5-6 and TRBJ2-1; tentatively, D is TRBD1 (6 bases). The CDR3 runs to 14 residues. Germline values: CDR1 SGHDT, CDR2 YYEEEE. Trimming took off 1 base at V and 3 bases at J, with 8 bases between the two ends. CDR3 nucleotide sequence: TGTGCCAGCAGCTTGAGGGGGAACTACAATGAGCAGTTCTTC. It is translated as CASSLRGNYNEQFF. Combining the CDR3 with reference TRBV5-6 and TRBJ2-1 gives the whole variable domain DAGVTQSPTHLIKTRGQQVTLRCSPKSGHDTVSWYQQALGQGPQFIFQYYEEEERQRGNFPDRFSGHQFPNYSSELNVNALLLGDSALYLCASSLRGNYNEQFFGPGTRLTVL.

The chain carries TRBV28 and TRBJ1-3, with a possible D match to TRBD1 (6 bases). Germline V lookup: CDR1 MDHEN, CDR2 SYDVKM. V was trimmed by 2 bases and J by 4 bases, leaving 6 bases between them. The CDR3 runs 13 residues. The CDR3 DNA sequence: TGTGCCAGCAGTTTAGGGACAGGAAACACCATATATTTT. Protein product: CASSLGTGNTIYF.

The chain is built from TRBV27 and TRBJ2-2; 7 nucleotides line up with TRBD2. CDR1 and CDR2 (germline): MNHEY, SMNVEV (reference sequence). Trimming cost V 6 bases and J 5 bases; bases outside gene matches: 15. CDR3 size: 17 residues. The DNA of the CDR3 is TGTGCCAGCAGGGGCATGGGGTTGGGGGGGAAAACCGGGGAGCTGTTTTTT. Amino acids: CASRGMGLGGKTGELFF.

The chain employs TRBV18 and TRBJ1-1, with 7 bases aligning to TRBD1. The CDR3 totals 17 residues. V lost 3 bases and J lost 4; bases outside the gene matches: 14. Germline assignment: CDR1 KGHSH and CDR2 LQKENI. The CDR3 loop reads CASSPAIEGAGSTEAFF. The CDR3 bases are TGTGCCAGCTCACCCGCCATCGAGGGGGCTGGGAGCACTGAAGCTTTCTTT.

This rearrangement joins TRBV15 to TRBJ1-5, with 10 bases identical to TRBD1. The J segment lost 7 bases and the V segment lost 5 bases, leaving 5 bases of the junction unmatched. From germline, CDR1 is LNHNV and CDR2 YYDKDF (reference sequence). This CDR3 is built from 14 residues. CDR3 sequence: CATSFRDRGQPQHF. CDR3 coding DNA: TGTGCCACCAGCTTCCGGGACAGGGGCCAGCCCCAGCATTTT.

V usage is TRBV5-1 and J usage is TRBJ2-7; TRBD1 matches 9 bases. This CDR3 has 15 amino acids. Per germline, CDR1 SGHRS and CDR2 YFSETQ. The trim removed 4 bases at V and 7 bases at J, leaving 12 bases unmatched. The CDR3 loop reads CASSIAGTGLGEQYF. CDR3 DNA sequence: TGCGCCAGCAGCATCGCCGGGACAGGGCTAGGGGAGCAGTACTTC.

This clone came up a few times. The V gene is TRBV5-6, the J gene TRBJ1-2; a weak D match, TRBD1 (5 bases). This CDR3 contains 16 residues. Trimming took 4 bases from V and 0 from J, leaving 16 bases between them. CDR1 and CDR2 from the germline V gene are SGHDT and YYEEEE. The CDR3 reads CASSAGPQGSNYGYTF. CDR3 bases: TGTGCCAGCAGCGCCGGTCCGCAGGGATCTAACTATGGCTACACCTTC.

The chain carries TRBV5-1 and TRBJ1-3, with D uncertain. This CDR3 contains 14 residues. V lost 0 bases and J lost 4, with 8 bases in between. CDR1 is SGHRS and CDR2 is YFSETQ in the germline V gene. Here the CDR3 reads CASSLGGPGNTIYF. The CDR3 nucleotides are TGCGCCAGCAGCTTGGGAGGGCCCGGAAACACCATATATTTT.

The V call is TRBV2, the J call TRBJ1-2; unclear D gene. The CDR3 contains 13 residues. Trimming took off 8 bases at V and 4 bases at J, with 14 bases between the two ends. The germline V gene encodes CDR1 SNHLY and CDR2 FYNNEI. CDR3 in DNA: TGTGCCAGCCAAGTAACGAAGGCCTATGGCTACACCTTC. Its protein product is CASQVTKAYGYTF.

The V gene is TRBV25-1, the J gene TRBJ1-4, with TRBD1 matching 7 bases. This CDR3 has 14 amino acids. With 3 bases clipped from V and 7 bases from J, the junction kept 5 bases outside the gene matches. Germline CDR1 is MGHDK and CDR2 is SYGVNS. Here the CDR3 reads CASSDTGQVEKLFF. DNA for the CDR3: TGTGCCAGCAGTGACACAGGACAGGTTGAAAAACTGTTTTTT. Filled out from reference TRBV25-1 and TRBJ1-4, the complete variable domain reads EADIYQTPRYLVIGTGKKITLECSQTMGHDKMYWYQQDPGMELHLIHYSYGVNSTEKGDLSSESTVSRIRTEHFPLTLESARPSHTSQYLCASSDTGQVEKLFFGSGTQLSVL.

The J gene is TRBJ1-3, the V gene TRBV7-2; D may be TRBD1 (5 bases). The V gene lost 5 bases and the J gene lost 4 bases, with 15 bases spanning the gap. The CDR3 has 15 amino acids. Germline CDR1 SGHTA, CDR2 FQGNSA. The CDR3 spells CASSPGPGFGNTIYF. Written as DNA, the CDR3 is TGTGCCAGCAGCCCTGGACCAGGGTTCGGAAACACCATATATTTT.

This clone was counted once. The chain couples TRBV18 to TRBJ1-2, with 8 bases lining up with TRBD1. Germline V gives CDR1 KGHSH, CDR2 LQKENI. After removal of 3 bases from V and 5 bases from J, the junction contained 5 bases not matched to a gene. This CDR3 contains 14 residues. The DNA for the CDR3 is TGTGCCAGCTCACCCTCCGGACAGGGTTATGGCTACACCTTC. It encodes CASSPSGQGYGYTF.

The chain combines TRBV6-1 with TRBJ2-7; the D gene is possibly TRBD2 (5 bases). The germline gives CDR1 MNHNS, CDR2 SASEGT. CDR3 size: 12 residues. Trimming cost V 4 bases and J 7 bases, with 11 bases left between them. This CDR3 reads CASSVEGWEQYF. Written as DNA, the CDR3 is TGTGCCAGCAGTGTCGAGGGTTGGGAGCAGTACTTC.

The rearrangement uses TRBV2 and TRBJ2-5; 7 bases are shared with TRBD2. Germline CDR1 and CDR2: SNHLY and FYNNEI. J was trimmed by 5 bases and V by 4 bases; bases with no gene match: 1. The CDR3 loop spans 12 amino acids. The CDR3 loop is CASSGSGETQYF. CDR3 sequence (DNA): TGTGCCAGCAGTGGTAGCGGGGAGACCCAGTACTTC.

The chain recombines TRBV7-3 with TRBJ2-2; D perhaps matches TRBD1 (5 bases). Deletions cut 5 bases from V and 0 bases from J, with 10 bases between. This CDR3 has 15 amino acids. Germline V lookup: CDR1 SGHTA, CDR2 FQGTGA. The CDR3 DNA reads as TGTGCCAGCAGCCCCCGGACATCGAACACCGGGGAGCTGTTTTTT. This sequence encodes CASSPRTSNTGELFF.

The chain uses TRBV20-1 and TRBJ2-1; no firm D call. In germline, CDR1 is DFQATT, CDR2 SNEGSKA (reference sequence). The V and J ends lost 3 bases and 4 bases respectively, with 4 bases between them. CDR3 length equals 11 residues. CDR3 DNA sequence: TGCAGTGCTAGTCCTTACAATGAGCAGTTCTTC. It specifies CSASPYNEQFF.

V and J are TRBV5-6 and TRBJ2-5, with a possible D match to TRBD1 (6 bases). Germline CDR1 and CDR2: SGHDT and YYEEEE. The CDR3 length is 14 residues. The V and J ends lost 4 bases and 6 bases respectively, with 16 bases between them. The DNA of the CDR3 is TGTGCCAGCAGCCCTGGCCGACAGGAGAAGACCCAGTACTTC. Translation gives CASSPGRQEKTQYF. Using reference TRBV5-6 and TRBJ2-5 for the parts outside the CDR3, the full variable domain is DAGVTQSPTHLIKTRGQQVTLRCSPKSGHDTVSWYQQALGQGPQFIFQYYEEEERQRGNFPDRFSGHQFPNYSSELNVNALLLGDSALYLCASSPGRQEKTQYFGPGTRLLVL.

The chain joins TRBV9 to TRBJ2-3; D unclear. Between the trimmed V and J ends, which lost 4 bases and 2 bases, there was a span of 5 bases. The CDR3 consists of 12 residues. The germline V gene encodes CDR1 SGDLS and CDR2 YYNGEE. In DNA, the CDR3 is TGTGCCAGCAGCCCTACCACAGATACGCAGTATTTT. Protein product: CASSPTTDTQYF.

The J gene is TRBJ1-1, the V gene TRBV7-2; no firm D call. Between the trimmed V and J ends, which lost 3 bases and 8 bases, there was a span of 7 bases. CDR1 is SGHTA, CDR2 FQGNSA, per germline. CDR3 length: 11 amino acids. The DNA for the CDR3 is TGTGCCAGCAGCTTCGGGCGGGAAGCTTTCTTT. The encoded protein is CASSFGREAFF.

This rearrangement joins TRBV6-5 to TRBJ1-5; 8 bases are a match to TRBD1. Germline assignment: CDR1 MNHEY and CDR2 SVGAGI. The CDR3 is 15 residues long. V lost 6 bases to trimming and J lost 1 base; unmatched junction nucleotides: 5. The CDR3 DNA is TGTGCCAGCAGCTCGGACAGGGCCAGCAATCAGCCCCAGCATTTT. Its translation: CASSSDRASNQPQHF.

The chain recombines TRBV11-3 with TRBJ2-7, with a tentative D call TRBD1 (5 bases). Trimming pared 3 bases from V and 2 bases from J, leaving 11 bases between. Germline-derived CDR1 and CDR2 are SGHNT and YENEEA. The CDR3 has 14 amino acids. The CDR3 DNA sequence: TGTGCCAGCAGCTTCCCAGGGATTACCTACGAGCAGTACTTC. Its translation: CASSFPGITYEQYF. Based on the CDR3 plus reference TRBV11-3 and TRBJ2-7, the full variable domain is EAGVVQSPRYKIIEKKQPVAFWCNPISGHNTLYWYLQNLGQGPELLIRYENEEAVDDSQLPKDRFSAERLKGVDSTLKIQPAELGDSAVYLCASSFPGITYEQYFGPGTRLTVT.

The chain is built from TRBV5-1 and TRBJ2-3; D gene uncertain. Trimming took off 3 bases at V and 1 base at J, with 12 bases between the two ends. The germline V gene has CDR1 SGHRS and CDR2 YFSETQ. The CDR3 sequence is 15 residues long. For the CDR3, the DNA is TGCGCCAGCAGCTCTACACAGCCCGGCACAGATACGCAGTATTTT. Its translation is CASSSTQPGTDTQYF.

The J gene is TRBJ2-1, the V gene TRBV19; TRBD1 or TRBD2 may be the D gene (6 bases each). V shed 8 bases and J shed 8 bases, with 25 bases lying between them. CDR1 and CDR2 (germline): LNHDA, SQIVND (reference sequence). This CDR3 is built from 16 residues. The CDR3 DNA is TGTGCCAGTCGGGCTGAAAGCAGGGGAGGCGTGGATGAGCAGTTCTTC. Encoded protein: CASRAESRGGVDEQFF.

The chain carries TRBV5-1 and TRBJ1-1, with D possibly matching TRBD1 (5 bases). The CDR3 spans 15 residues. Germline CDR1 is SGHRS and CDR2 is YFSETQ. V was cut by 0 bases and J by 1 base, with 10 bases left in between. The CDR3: CASSLAGQGNTEAFF. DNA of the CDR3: TGCGCCAGCAGCTTGGCCGGGCAGGGGAACACTGAAGCTTTCTTT.